A single sample is the source of the 32 T cell receptor beta chains below, sequenced in a study of cytomegalovirus exposure and HLA in healthy donors. Primers for the PCR totalled 60 Vbeta and 13 Jbeta. Generated by immunoSEQ multiplex PCR, the TCRdb table keeps only in-frame clones and is missing some. The sample records over 100,000 clones, roughly three fifths being singletons. The sample was PBMCs. All receptors derive from a human donor in good health.

The genes are TRBV5-6 and TRBJ2-7, with D perhaps matching TRBD1 (5 bases). Trimming left V 0 bases short and J 0 bases short, with 16 bases between. Germline V gives CDR1 SGHDT, CDR2 YYEEEE. The CDR3 totals 17 residues. Written as DNA, the CDR3 is TGTGCCAGCAGCTTGGCCAGGGTTGGCGCCAGCTCCTACGAGCAGTACTTC. Its translation is CASSLARVGASSYEQYF. Complete variable domain (other parts from reference TRBV5-6 and TRBJ2-7): DAGVTQSPTHLIKTRGQQVTLRCSPKSGHDTVSWYQQALGQGPQFIFQYYEEEERQRGNFPDRFSGHQFPNYSSELNVNALLLGDSALYLCASSLARVGASSYEQYFGPGTRLTVT.

The table lists this clone with a count of one. V usage is TRBV27 and J usage is TRBJ2-5, with TRBD1 matching over 8 bases. The end of the DNA is better explained by TRBJ2-7, so the J call may be wrong. The CDR3 consists of 17 residues. The germline V gene encodes CDR1 MNHEY and CDR2 SMNVEV (reference sequence). The CDR3 is CASSGRGHPKVSYEQYF. CDR3 bases: TGTGCCAGCAGTGGCAGGGGGCATCCCAAGGTTTCCTACGAGCAGTACTTC.

The V call is TRBV30, the J call TRBJ1-3, with a tentative D call TRBD1 (5 bases). This CDR3 spans 14 amino acids. Between the trimmed V and J ends, which lost 7 bases and 2 bases, there was a span of 15 bases. The germline V gene encodes CDR1 GTSNPN and CDR2 SVGIG (reference sequence). CDR3 sequence reads: CASTPGFAGNTIYF. The CDR3 nucleotides read TGTGCCTCAACCCCAGGGTTTGCTGGAAACACCATATATTTT.

This chain links TRBV6-5 with TRBJ2-3, with D tentatively TRBD1 (6 bases). Trimming removed 8 bases at V and 8 bases at J, with 14 bases between. Germline V gene sequence: CDR1 MNHEY, CDR2 SVGAGI. This CDR3 is built from 12 residues. The chain's CDR3 is CASSADRSTQYF. Written as DNA, the CDR3 is TGTGCCAGCTCGGCGGACAGATCTACGCAGTATTTT.

In its sample, this clone was seen once. This rearrangement joins TRBV27 to TRBJ1-6; D unclear. CDR1 and CDR2 from the germline V gene are MNHEY and SMNVEV (reference sequence). The V and J ends lost 3 bases and 10 bases respectively, with 16 bases between them. The length of the CDR3 is 15 residues. The CDR3 bases are TGTGCCAGCAGTTTCCTCGGCCAGGCACGGTCACCCCTCCACTTT. It yields the protein CASSFLGQARSPLHF.

J is TRBJ2-5 and V is TRBV6-5; D unresolved. The DNA end is more similar to TRBJ2-7, so the J call may be wrong. The germline V gene encodes CDR1 MNHEY and CDR2 SVGAGI. The CDR3 length is 14 residues. The CDR3 DNA is TGTGCCAGCAGTTACTCCCGCGACTCCTACGAGCAGTACTTC. It translates to CASSYSRDSYEQYF.

The chain recombines TRBV5-8 with TRBJ2-5; 8 positions match TRBD2. The length of the CDR3 is 16 residues. With V trimmed by 4 bases and J by 2 bases, 10 bases remained unmatched. Germline CDR1 reads SGHTS; CDR2 reads YDEGEE. The CDR3 protein is CASSPGGGNLQETQYF. CDR3 coding DNA: TGTGCCAGCAGCCCGGGCGGGGGGAACCTACAAGAGACCCAGTACTTC.

In this sample, this clone turned up a few times. The chain recombines TRBV28 with TRBJ1-1, with D tentatively TRBD1 (6 bases). Trimming took off 3 bases at V and 7 bases at J, with 9 bases between the two ends. The length of the CDR3 is 12 residues. Looked up from germline, CDR1 is MDHEN and CDR2 is SYDVKM. As DNA, the CDR3 is TGTGCCAGCAGTTTGCCAGGGGTTGAAGCTTTCTTT. Translation gives CASSLPGVEAFF.

This chain uses TRBV5-5 with TRBJ1-1, with 7 bases fitting TRBD1. The germline V gene has CDR1 SGHKS and CDR2 YYEKEE (reference sequence). Germline trimming cut 5 bases from V and 2 bases from J; bases unmatched to any gene: 12. This CDR3 spans 16 amino acids. The DNA for the CDR3 is TGTGCCAGCAGACGAAATCAGGGACAGATAAACACTGAAGCTTTCTTT. Its translation: CASRRNQGQINTEAFF.

J is TRBJ2-5 and V is TRBV7-9, with D perhaps TRBD2 (6 bases). The V end was cut by 5 bases, the J end by 7 bases, with 20 bases between. The CDR3 covers 15 residues. Looked up from germline, CDR1 is SEHNR and CDR2 is FQNEAQ (reference sequence). This CDR3 is CASSPIAVGPVTQYF. In DNA form, the CDR3 reads TGTGCCAGCAGCCCTATAGCGGTCGGGCCTGTGACCCAGTACTTC.

This clone appeared a few times. The chain is built from TRBV18 and TRBJ1-2, with 7 bases aligning to TRBD1. The CDR3 sequence is 12 residues long. V dropped 6 bases and J dropped 4; count of bases not matched to a gene: 2. Germline-derived CDR1 and CDR2 are KGHSH and LQKENI. The CDR3 nucleotides are TGTGCCAGCTCTTCAGGGGGCTATGGCTACACCTTC. Its translation is CASSSGGYGYTF.

The V and J genes are TRBV27 and TRBJ2-2, with TRBD2 identical over 8 bases. CDR1 and CDR2 (germline): MNHEY, SMNVEV (reference sequence). This CDR3 comprises 16 residues. Trimming removed 6 bases from V and 0 bases from J; junction bases left unmatched: 6. CDR3 loop: CASSLTSGPNTGELFF. The CDR3 DNA reads TGTGCCAGCAGCCTAACTAGCGGCCCGAACACCGGGGAGCTGTTTTTT.

The V call is TRBV30, the J call TRBJ1-1; D is uncertain. CDR1 and CDR2 from the germline V gene are GTSNPN and SVGIG (reference sequence). Trimming took 1 base from V and 0 from J, leaving 6 bases between them. The CDR3 is 13 residues long. DNA of the CDR3: TGTGCCTGGAGTGGCGCAATGAACACTGAAGCTTTCTTT. Protein sequence: CAWSGAMNTEAFF.

The chain combines TRBV30 with TRBJ1-2, with a possible D match to TRBD1 (6 bases). The CDR3 loop spans 13 amino acids. Germline lookup yields CDR1 GTSNPN and CDR2 SVGIG (reference sequence). Trimming stripped 7 bases from V and 3 bases from J, with 15 bases between. This chain's CDR3 is CASTGPPDYGYTF. Here the CDR3 DNA reads TGTGCCTCGACAGGTCCTCCGGACTATGGCTACACCTTC.

The rearrangement uses TRBV5-1 and TRBJ1-1, with 7 bases lining up with TRBD1. Looked up from germline, CDR1 is SGHRS and CDR2 is YFSETQ. The CDR3 has 15 amino acids. With 4 bases clipped from V and 8 bases from J, the junction kept 14 bases outside the gene matches. CDR3 amino acids: CASSKRTDRAREAFF. DNA of the CDR3: TGCGCCAGCAGCAAAAGAACCGACAGGGCCCGAGAAGCTTTCTTT.

The chain employs TRBV18 and TRBJ2-3, with D uncertain. Germline-derived CDR1 and CDR2 are KGHSH and LQKENI. The CDR3 sequence is 13 residues long. V was shortened by 5 bases and J by 0 bases, with 6 bases between the two germline ends. In DNA form, the CDR3 reads TGTGCCAGCTCATCTCAGAGCACAGATACGCAGTATTTT. Translating gives CASSSQSTDTQYF.

The chain recombines TRBV27 with TRBJ1-5; TRBD1 is a possible D gene (5 bases). Germline loops: CDR1 MNHEY, CDR2 SMNVEV (reference sequence). The CDR3 runs to 15 residues. V was trimmed by 1 base and J by 1 base, leaving 8 bases between them. As DNA, the CDR3 is TGTGCCAGCAGTTTATGGGGCTCCAGCAATCAGCCCCAGCATTTT. As protein: CASSLWGSSNQPQHF.

The chain has TRBV10-3 and TRBJ1-3; 7 bases are a match to TRBD1. Per the germline V gene, CDR1 is ENHRY and CDR2 is SYGVKD. J was trimmed by 8 bases and V by 7 bases; bases with no gene match: 5. The CDR3 is 12 amino acids. The CDR3 region has the DNA TGTGCCATCAAGGGACAGTGGGACACCATATATTTT. Translated: CAIKGQWDTIYF.

The J gene is TRBJ1-2, the V gene TRBV2, with D possibly matching TRBD1 (6 bases). V lost 7 bases to trimming and J lost 5 bases, with 17 bases between them. CDR1 SNHLY and CDR2 FYNNEI come from the germline V gene. The CDR3 is 14 amino acids. The CDR3, as DNA: TGTGCCAGCACCGGGCTTACAGGGAAGTATGGCTACACCTTC. This encodes CASTGLTGKYGYTF.

This clone was seen a few times. The chain uses TRBV19 and TRBJ1-1; the D gene is possibly TRBD1 (5 bases). The germline gives CDR1 LNHDA, CDR2 SQIVND (reference sequence). This CDR3 spans 14 amino acids. The V and J ends lost 3 bases and 0 bases respectively, with 8 bases between them. The CDR3 sequence is CASSIDSLNTEAFF. The CDR3 nucleotides are TGTGCCAGTAGTATCGACAGCCTGAACACTGAAGCTTTCTTT.

V is TRBV4-1 and J is TRBJ2-5, with 8 bases identical to TRBD1. The DNA end is a closer match to TRBJ2-7, so the J assignment may be wrong. Germline lookup yields CDR1 MGHRA and CDR2 YSYEKL. This CDR3 spans 17 amino acids. CDR3 amino acids: CASSQGSPGQVIYEQYF. CDR3 DNA sequence: TGCGCCAGCAGCCAAGGGAGTCCGGGACAGGTGATCTACGAGCAGTACTTC.

A note on this clone: At the DNA level, this CDR3 is encoded by other sequences in the same sample as well. This sequence joins TRBV29-1 and TRBJ2-1; TRBD2 aligns across 7 bases. Germline V gene data show CDR1 as SQVTM and CDR2 as ANQGSEA. This CDR3 spans 14 amino acids. The V gene end was trimmed by 3 bases and the J gene end by 7 bases; junction bases not matched to a gene: 9. CDR3 coding DNA: TGCAGCGTTGACGGCGGGAGTCTGGCAAATGAGCAGTTCTTC. It specifies CSVDGGSLANEQFF.

The V and J genes are TRBV7-2 and TRBJ2-7, with 9 bases aligning to TRBD1. Germline V gene lookup returns CDR1 SGHTA and CDR2 FQGNSA. The CDR3 sequence is 19 residues long. The V gene end was trimmed by 2 bases and the J gene end by 0 bases; junction bases not matched to a gene: 14. The CDR3 region has the DNA TGTGCCAGCAGCTTAATTGGACGGGCGGGACAGGGCCCCTCCTACGAGCAGTACTTC. It translates to CASSLIGRAGQGPSYEQYF.

This clone has only a few counts. This chain links TRBV6-1 with TRBJ1-4; 9 bases align to TRBD1. CDR1 and CDR2 from the germline V gene are MNHNS and SASEGT. V gave up 4 bases and J gave up 7 bases; unmatched junction bases: 7. The CDR3 sequence is 15 residues long. DNA for the CDR3: TGTGCCAGCAGTGGATCCGGGACAGGGTTTGAAAAACTGTTTTTT. This translates into CASSGSGTGFEKLFF.

CDR3 sequence: CASSVPPGTSGRSEQFF. The CDR3 DNA reads TGTGCCAGCAGCGTTCCTCCCGGGACTAGCGGGAGATCTGAGCAGTTCTTC. J is TRBJ2-1 and V is TRBV5-4; TRBD2 matches 14 bases. Germline lookup yields CDR1 SGHNT and CDR2 YYREEE (reference sequence). This CDR3 spans 17 amino acids. With V trimmed by 4 bases and J by 9 bases, 12 bases remained unmatched.

On this clone itself: The identical CDR3 is also encoded by other nucleotide sequences in the sample. This chain connects TRBV5-1 to TRBJ1-3; 9 bases match TRBD1. The CDR3 covers 16 residues. CDR1 SGHRS and CDR2 YFSETQ come from the germline V gene. J gave up 2 bases and V 4 bases, and 7 bases lay outside the gene matches. In nucleotides, the CDR3 is TGCGCCAGCAGCGGACTGGGACAGGGTGCTGGAAACACCATATATTTT. Its translation: CASSGLGQGAGNTIYF.

CDR3: CASSKTGLAGVYEQFF. CDR3 DNA sequence: TGTGCCAGCAGCAAAACAGGACTAGCGGGAGTTTATGAGCAGTTCTTC. The chain couples TRBV5-4 to TRBJ2-1; 13 bases are shared with TRBD2. The CDR3 spans 16 residues. Germline V lookup: CDR1 SGHNT, CDR2 YYREEE (reference sequence). V lost 4 bases, J lost 8 bases, and 9 bases stayed unmatched. The whole variable domain, remainder taken from reference TRBV5-4 and TRBJ2-1, is ETGVTQSPTHLIKTRGQQVTLRCSSQSGHNTVSWYQQALGQGPQFIFQYYREEENGRGNFPPRFSGLQFPNYSSELNVNALELDDSALYLCASSKTGLAGVYEQFFGPGTRLTVL.

This chain connects TRBV6-6 to TRBJ2-1, with a possible D match to TRBD1 (6 bases). V gave up 4 bases and J gave up 4 bases, with 14 bases separating them. CDR1 and CDR2 (germline): MNHNY, SVGAGI (reference sequence). The CDR3 totals 15 residues. CDR3 coding DNA: TGTGCCAGCAGTTTACCACAGGGAAATTACAATGAGCAGTTCTTC. Amino acid sequence: CASSLPQGNYNEQFF.

The sample holds a few counts of this clone. V and J are TRBV19 and TRBJ1-6, with D possibly TRBD1 on 6 matching bases. Trimming pared 7 bases from V and 3 bases from J, leaving 13 bases between. CDR3 length: 15 amino acids. CDR1 and CDR2 from the germline V gene are LNHDA and SQIVND (reference sequence). The CDR3: CASTMDRIYNSPLHF. In nucleotides, the CDR3 is TGTGCCAGTACCATGGACAGAATCTATAATTCACCCCTCCACTTT.

This chain uses TRBV7-2 with TRBJ1-1, with D uncertain. The germline V gene encodes CDR1 SGHTA and CDR2 FQGNSA. The CDR3 consists of 14 residues. Trimming stripped 3 bases from V and 2 bases from J, with 10 bases between. CDR3 nucleotides: TGTGCCAGCAGCTTTGACCCTAGCAACACTGAAGCTTTCTTT. Protein sequence: CASSFDPSNTEAFF.

The CDR3 loop reads CASSLFLAGYNEQFF. CDR3 DNA: TGCGCCAGCAGCCTATTTTTAGCGGGATACAATGAGCAGTTCTTC. The rearrangement uses TRBV4-1 and TRBJ2-1, with TRBD2 matching over 8 bases. The CDR3 contains 15 residues. Unmatched junction bases numbered 6, after V lost 4 bases and J lost 4 bases. Germline CDR1 is MGHRA and CDR2 is YSYEKL.

This chain links TRBV19 with TRBJ2-1; possible D gene TRBD2, 6 bases. Germline V lookup: CDR1 LNHDA, CDR2 SQIVND (reference sequence). Trimming pared 4 bases from V and 4 bases from J, leaving 17 bases between. The CDR3 is 16 residues long. DNA for the CDR3: TGTGCCAGTAGTACAAATGGCGGGATCGAATACAATGAGCAGTTCTTC. Translation: CASSTNGGIEYNEQFF.